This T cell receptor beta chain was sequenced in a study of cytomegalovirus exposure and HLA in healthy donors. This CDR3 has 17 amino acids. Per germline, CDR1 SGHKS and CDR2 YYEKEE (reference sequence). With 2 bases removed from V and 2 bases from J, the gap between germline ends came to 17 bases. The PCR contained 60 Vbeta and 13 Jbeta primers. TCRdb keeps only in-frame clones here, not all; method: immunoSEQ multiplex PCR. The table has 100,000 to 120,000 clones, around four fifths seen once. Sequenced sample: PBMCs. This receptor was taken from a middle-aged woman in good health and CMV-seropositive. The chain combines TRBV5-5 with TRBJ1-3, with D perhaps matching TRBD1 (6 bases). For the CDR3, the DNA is TGTGCCAGCAGCTTTTATCCCTCAGGGGTGCCTGGAAACACCATATATTTT. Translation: CASSFYPSGVPGNTIYF. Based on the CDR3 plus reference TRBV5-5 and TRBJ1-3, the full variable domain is DAGVTQSPTHLIKTRGQQVTLRCSPISGHKSVSWYQQVLGQGPQFIFQYYEKEERGRGNFPDRFSARQFPNYSSELNVNALLLGDSALYLCASSFYPSGVPGNTIYFGEGSWLTVV.